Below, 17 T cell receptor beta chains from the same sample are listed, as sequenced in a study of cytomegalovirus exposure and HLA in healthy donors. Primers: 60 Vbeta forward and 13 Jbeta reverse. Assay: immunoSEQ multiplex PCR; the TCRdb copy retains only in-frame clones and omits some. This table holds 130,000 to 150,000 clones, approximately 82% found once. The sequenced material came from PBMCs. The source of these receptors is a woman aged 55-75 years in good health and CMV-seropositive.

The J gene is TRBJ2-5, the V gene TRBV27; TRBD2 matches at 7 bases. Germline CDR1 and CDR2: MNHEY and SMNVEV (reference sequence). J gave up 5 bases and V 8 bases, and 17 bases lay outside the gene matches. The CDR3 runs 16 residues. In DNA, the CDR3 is TGTGCCAGCGGGGGAGGGCGGGAATCCGAGGGGGAGACCCAGTACTTC. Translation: CASGGGRESEGETQYF.

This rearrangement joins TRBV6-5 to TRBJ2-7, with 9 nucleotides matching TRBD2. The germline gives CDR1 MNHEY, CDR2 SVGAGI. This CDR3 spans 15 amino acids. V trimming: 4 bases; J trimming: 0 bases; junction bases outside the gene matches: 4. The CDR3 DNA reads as TGTGCCAGCAGTTGGACTAGCGAGGTCTCCTACGAGCAGTACTTC. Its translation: CASSWTSEVSYEQYF.

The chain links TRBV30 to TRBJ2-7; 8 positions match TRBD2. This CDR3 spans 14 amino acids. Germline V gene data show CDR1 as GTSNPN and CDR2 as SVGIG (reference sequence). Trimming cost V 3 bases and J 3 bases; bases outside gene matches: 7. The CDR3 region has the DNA TGTGCCTGGAGCTCCGGAGCGGGAGTCTACGAGCAGTACTTC. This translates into CAWSSGAGVYEQYF.

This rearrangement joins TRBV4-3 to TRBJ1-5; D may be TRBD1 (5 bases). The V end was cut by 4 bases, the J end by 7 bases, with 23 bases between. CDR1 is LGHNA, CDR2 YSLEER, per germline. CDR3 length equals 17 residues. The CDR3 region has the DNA TGCGCCAGCAGCCCGCGTATACGGGACTATGGTGGACAGCCCCAGCATTTT. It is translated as CASSPRIRDYGGQPQHF.

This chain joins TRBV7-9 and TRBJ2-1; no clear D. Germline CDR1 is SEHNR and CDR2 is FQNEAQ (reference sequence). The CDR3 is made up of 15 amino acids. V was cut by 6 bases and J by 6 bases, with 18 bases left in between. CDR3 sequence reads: CASRSLETHSNEQFF. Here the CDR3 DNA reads TGTGCCAGCAGGTCTCTTGAGACCCACAGCAATGAGCAGTTCTTC. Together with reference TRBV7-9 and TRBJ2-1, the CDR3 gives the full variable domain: DTGVSQNPRHKITKRGQNVTFRCDPISEHNRLYWYRQTLGQGPEFLTYFQNEAQLEKSRLLSDRFSAERPKGSFSTLEIQRTEQGDSAMYLCASRSLETHSNEQFFGPGTRLTVL.

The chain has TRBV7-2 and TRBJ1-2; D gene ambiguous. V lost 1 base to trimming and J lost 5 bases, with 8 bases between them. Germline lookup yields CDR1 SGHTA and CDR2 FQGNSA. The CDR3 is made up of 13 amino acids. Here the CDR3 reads CASSLGSEYGYTF. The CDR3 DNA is TGTGCCAGCAGCTTAGGGTCTGAGTATGGCTACACCTTC. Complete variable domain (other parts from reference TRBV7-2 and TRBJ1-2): GAGVSQSPSNKVTEKGKDVELRCDPISGHTALYWYRQSLGQGLEFLIYFQGNSAPDKSGLPSDRFSAERTGGSVSTLTIQRTQQEDSAVYLCASSLGSEYGYTFGSGTRLTVV.

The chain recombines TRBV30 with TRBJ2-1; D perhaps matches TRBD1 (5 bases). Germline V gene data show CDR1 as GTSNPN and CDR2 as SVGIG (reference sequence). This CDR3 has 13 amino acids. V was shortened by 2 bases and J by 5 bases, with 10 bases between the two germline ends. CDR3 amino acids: CAWSRGLDNEQFF. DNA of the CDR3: TGTGCCTGGAGTAGGGGTCTCGACAATGAGCAGTTCTTC.

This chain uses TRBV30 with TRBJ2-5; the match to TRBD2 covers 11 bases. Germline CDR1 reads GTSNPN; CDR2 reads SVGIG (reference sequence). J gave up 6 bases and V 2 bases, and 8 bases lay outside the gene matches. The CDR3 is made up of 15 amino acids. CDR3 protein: CAWSPDRLAGKTQYF. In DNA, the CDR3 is TGTGCCTGGAGTCCTGACCGACTAGCGGGAAAGACCCAGTACTTC. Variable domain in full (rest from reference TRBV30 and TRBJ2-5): SQTIHQWPATLVQPVGSPLSLECTVEGTSNPNLYWYRQAAGRGLQLLFYSVGIGQISSEVPQNLSASRPQDRQFILSSKKLLLSDSGFYLCAWSPDRLAGKTQYFGPGTRLLVL.

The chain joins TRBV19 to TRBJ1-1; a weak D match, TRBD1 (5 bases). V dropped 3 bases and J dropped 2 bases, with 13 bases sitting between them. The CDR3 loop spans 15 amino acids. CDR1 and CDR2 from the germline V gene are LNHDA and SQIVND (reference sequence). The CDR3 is CASSMSGGVNTEAFF. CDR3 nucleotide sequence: TGTGCCAGTAGTATGTCCGGGGGAGTTAACACTGAAGCTTTCTTT.

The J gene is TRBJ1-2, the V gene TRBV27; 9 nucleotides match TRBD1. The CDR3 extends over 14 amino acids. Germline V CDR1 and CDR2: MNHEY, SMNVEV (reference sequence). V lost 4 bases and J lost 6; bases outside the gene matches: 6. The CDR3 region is CASSSRTGENGYTF. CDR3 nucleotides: TGTGCCAGCAGTTCAAGGACAGGGGAGAATGGCTACACCTTC.

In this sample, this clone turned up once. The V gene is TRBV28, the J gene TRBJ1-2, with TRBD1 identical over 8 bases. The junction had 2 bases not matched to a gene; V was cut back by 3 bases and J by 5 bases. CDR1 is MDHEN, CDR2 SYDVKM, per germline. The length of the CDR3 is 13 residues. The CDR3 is CASSFRQGYGYTF. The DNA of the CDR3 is TGTGCCAGCAGTTTTAGACAGGGGTATGGCTACACCTTC.

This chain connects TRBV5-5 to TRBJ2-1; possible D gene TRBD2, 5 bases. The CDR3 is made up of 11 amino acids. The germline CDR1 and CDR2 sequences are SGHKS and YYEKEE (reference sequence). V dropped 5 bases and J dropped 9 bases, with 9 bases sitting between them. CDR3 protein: CASRFEGEQFF. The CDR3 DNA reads TGTGCCAGCAGATTCGAGGGTGAGCAGTTCTTC.

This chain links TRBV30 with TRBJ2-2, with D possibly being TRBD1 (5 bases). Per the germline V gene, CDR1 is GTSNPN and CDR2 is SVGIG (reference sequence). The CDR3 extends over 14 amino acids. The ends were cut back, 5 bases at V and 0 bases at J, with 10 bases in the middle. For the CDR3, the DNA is TGTGCCTGGGTCAGGGCAGCGAACACCGGGGAGCTGTTTTTT. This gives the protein CAWVRAANTGELFF.

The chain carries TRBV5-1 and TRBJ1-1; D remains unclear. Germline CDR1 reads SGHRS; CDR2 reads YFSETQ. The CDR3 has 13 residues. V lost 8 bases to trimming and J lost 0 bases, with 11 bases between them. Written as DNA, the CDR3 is TGCGCCAGTAAACCGGAGGTGAACACTGAAGCTTTCTTT. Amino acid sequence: CASKPEVNTEAFF.

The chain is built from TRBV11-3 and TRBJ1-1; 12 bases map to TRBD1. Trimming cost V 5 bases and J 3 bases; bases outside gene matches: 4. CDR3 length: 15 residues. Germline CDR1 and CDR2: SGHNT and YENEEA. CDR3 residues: CASSKGQGADTEAFF. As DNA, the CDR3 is TGTGCCAGCAGCAAGGGACAGGGGGCGGACACTGAAGCTTTCTTT.

The CDR3 is CASSGPSARGYPDGELFF. The CDR3 DNA is TGTGCCAGCAGCGGACCCTCAGCTCGAGGATACCCTGACGGGGAGCTGTTTTTT. The chain couples TRBV9 to TRBJ2-2, with D uncertain. CDR3 length: 18 amino acids. V dropped 3 bases and J dropped 7 bases, with 25 bases sitting between them. Germline CDR1 and CDR2: SGDLS and YYNGEE.

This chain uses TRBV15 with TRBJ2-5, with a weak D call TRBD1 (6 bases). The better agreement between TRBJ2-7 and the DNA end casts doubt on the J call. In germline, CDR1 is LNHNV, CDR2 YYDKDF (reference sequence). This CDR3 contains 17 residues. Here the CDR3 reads CATSRGKTGIISYEQYF. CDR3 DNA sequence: TGTGCCACCAGCAGAGGCAAGACAGGAATTATCTCCTACGAGCAGTACTTC.